These 15 T cell receptor beta chains came from one sample sequenced in a study of control samples from healthy donors and cancer patients. Method: immunoSEQ multiplex PCR; TCRdb's copy keeps in-frame clones and lacks some. The table has tens of thousands of clones, over 75% seen once. Sequencing input: blood. The origin of the receptors is a man between 50 and 59 years old in good health.

The chain couples TRBV5-4 to TRBJ2-5; D is possibly TRBD2 (5 bases). The CDR3 runs to 14 residues. V was cut by 0 bases and J by 1 base, with 7 bases left in between. Germline V gene sequence: CDR1 SGHNT, CDR2 YYREEE (reference sequence). CDR3 in DNA: TGTGCCAGCAGCTTGGGCGGGTTCCAAGAGACCCAGTACTTC. The encoded protein is CASSLGGFQETQYF.

V and J are TRBV4-1 and TRBJ1-1; tentative D call: TRBD1 (6 bases). Germline-derived CDR1 and CDR2 are MGHRA and YSYEKL. The CDR3 covers 16 residues. V was shortened by 0 bases and J by 7 bases, with 18 bases between the two germline ends. The CDR3 DNA reads as TGCGCCAGCAGCCAAGATTCCGCGACAGGTTGGAATGAAGCTTTCTTT. This codes for CASSQDSATGWNEAFF.

The V and J genes are TRBV7-6 and TRBJ1-3; D may be TRBD1 (5 bases). This CDR3 is 20 amino acids long. The germline V and J ends were trimmed by 1 base and 0 bases, with 22 bases remaining between them. CDR1 is SGHVS and CDR2 is FNYEAQ in the germline V gene. The CDR3 DNA reads as TGTGCCAGCAGCTTAGGCGTGCGGGCAGGGCTGCCCACCTCTGGAAACACCATATATTTT. This codes for CASSLGVRAGLPTSGNTIYF.

The chain carries TRBV5-4 and TRBJ1-3, with D possibly matching TRBD1 (6 bases). Germline CDR1 and CDR2: SGHNT and YYREEE (reference sequence). Trimming shortened V by 0 bases and J by 0 bases, and 10 bases separated the two germline ends. This CDR3 has 16 residues. The CDR3 coding sequence is TGTGCCAGCAGCTTGGAGGGGGACAACTCTGGAAACACCATATATTTT. This translates into CASSLEGDNSGNTIYF.

The V call is TRBV7-8, the J call TRBJ2-7; D tentatively reads TRBD1 or TRBD2 (5 bases each). Trimming took off 5 bases at V and 0 bases at J, with 11 bases between the two ends. Germline CDR1 is SGHVS and CDR2 is FQNEAQ. This CDR3 region has 14 residues. The CDR3 region has the DNA TGTGCCAGCAGCAGAACCGGGGCCTCCTACGAGCAGTACTTC. The encoded protein is CASSRTGASYEQYF.

The rearrangement uses TRBV7-8 and TRBJ2-7; TRBD1 aligns across 9 bases. V trimming: 2 bases; J trimming: 3 bases; junction bases outside the gene matches: 11. CDR3 size: 17 residues. CDR1 and CDR2 (germline): SGHVS, FQNEAQ. The DNA for the CDR3 is TGTGCCAGCAGCTTACAACTCGGACAGGGGATAGGCTACGAGCAGTACTTC. This sequence encodes CASSLQLGQGIGYEQYF.

The rearrangement uses TRBV27 and TRBJ2-3; D might be TRBD2 (7 bases). V dropped 4 bases and J dropped 2 bases, with 16 bases sitting between them. This CDR3 has 16 amino acids. Germline values: CDR1 MNHEY, CDR2 SMNVEV (reference sequence). The CDR3 nucleotides read TGTGCCAGCAGTTCACAGGCGGGGGACATCACAGATACGCAGTATTTT. The encoded protein is CASSSQAGDITDTQYF.

The chain is built from TRBV19 and TRBJ2-7; D is undetermined. Trimming removed 5 bases from V and 2 bases from J, with 13 bases in between. Looked up from germline, CDR1 is LNHDA and CDR2 is SQIVND (reference sequence). The CDR3 extends over 14 amino acids. CDR3 loop: CASSQSASPYEQYF. DNA of the CDR3: TGTGCCAGTAGTCAGTCAGCCAGTCCCTACGAGCAGTACTTC. The variable domain in full, completed from reference TRBV19 and TRBJ2-7, reads DGGITQSPKYLFRKEGQNVTLSCEQNLNHDAMYWYRQDPGQGLRLIYYSQIVNDFQKGDIAEGYSVSREKKESFPLTVTSAQKNPTAFYLCASSQSASPYEQYFGPGTRLTVT.

The chain is built from TRBV5-6 and TRBJ2-1, with a possible D match to TRBD1 (6 bases). The CDR3 loop spans 15 amino acids. Trimming stripped 0 bases from V and 9 bases from J, with 16 bases between. Germline loops: CDR1 SGHDT, CDR2 YYEEEE. This CDR3 reads CASSLGQHRGGEQFF. The CDR3 DNA follows: TGTGCCAGCAGCTTGGGGCAACACAGAGGGGGTGAGCAGTTCTTC.

A note on this clone: One end of the junction is discordant with germline, which a read error may explain. V gene TRBV7-7 combines with J gene TRBJ2-1; 10 bases map to TRBD2. The CDR3 contains 20 residues. Germline CDR1 SSHAT, CDR2 FNYEAQ (reference sequence). CDR3 loop: CASSSIPGSGGTYSYNEQFF. CDR3 nucleotides: TGTGCTAGCAGCTCAATCCCCGGTAGCGGGGGGACTTACTCCTACAATGAGCAGTTCTTC.

The chain couples TRBV29-1 to TRBJ2-3; D is undetermined. The V end lost 7 bases, the J end lost 0 bases, and 2 bases lay between the germline ends. This CDR3 is 10 amino acids long. Per germline, CDR1 SQVTM and CDR2 ANQGSEA. CDR3 residues: CSESTDTQYF. The DNA of the CDR3 is TGCAGCGAGAGCACAGATACGCAGTATTTT.

The rearrangement joins TRBV2 to TRBJ2-2, with TRBD2 identical over 9 bases. Trimming cost V 7 bases and J 6 bases; bases outside gene matches: 15. The length of the CDR3 is 17 residues. The germline gives CDR1 SNHLY, CDR2 FYNNEI. The CDR3 DNA reads TGTGCCAGCACAATCGGTAGCGGGGGCCCGCCCCCCGGGGAGCTGTTTTTT. The encoded protein is CASTIGSGGPPPGELFF. The full variable domain, its missing parts supplied by reference TRBV2 and TRBJ2-2, is EPEVTQTPSHQVTQMGQEVILRCVPISNHLYFYWYRQILGQKVEFLVSFYNNEISEKSEIFDDQFSVERPDGSNFTLKIRSTKLEDSAMYFCASTIGSGGPPPGELFFGEGSRLTVL.

The CDR3 DNA reads as TGTGCCAGCGAGGGGGCCTCGGCCGGGGAGCTGTTTTTT. Protein product: CASEGASAGELFF. V and J are TRBV6-5 and TRBJ2-2; TRBD1 aligns across 7 bases. Germline CDR1 reads MNHEY; CDR2 reads SVGAGI. Trimming removed 8 bases from V and 6 bases from J; junction bases left unmatched: 6. The CDR3 runs 13 residues.

The rearrangement uses TRBV12-2 and TRBJ2-5; the table calls TRBD2, which could not be checked here. TRBV12-2 is noted as a pseudogene. This CDR3 is 16 amino acids long. CDR3 loop: CASRLARTSGQETQYF. The CDR3 DNA reads TGTGCAAGTCGCTTAGCACGGACTAGCGGCCAAGAGACCCAGTACTTC.

The rearrangement uses TRBV2 and TRBJ2-2; tentative D call: TRBD2 (5 bases). V shed 2 bases and J shed 4 bases, with 8 bases lying between them. Germline assignment: CDR1 SNHLY and CDR2 FYNNEI. The CDR3 length is 14 residues. CDR3 coding DNA: TGTGCCAGCAGTGAACTCGGGATCACCGGGGAGCTGTTTTTT. This codes for CASSELGITGELFF.